The next 14 T cell receptor beta chains were all read from a single sample in a study of blood T cell repertoires in COVID-19. Data came from immunoSEQ multiplex PCR; TCRdb stores just in-frame clones and leaves some out. There are approximately 330,000 clones in the sample; 87% occur only once, and approximately 10% lies in the top ten. The sequenced material came from peripheral blood. These receptors were obtained from a man aged 25 to 40 with COVID-19, enrolled during active disease.

This clone was counted only a few times. J is TRBJ1-1 and V is TRBV12-3 or TRBV12-4; a weak D match, TRBD1 (5 bases). V was clipped by 4 bases and J by 6 bases, with 6 bases between them. The CDR3 spans 11 residues. CDR3 sequence reads: CASSSRAEAFF. For the CDR3, the DNA is TGTGCCAGCAGTTCCAGGGCTGAAGCTTTCTTT.

The chain links TRBV5-6 to TRBJ1-5; 8 bases are a match to TRBD1. Germline V CDR1 and CDR2: SGHDT, YYEEEE. This CDR3 is built from 14 residues. V lost 4 bases to trimming and J lost 6 bases; unmatched junction nucleotides: 6. The CDR3 region has the DNA TGTGCCAGCAGCCTACAGGGGGGAAGTCAGCCCCAGCATTTT. Translating gives CASSLQGGSQPQHF.

Only one count was recorded for this clone. The rearrangement uses TRBV19 and TRBJ1-6; D is possibly TRBD1 (5 bases). CDR1 is LNHDA and CDR2 is SQIVND in the germline V gene (reference sequence). This CDR3 region has 17 residues. V lost 3 bases to trimming and J lost 0 bases, with 12 bases between them. This chain's CDR3 is CASSIFQGSSYNSPLHF. Here the CDR3 DNA reads TGTGCCAGTAGTATTTTTCAGGGAAGCTCCTATAATTCACCCCTCCACTTT.

The chain joins TRBV28 to TRBJ2-7; D gene unclear. Germline-derived CDR1 and CDR2 are MDHEN and SYDVKM. Trimming left V 7 bases short and J 3 bases short, with 13 bases between. The CDR3 consists of 13 residues. The CDR3 sequence: CASTPMSYYEQYF. The CDR3, as DNA: TGTGCCAGCACCCCCATGTCCTACTACGAGCAGTACTTC.

The chain couples TRBV11-2 to TRBJ2-7; TRBD2 aligns across 11 bases. This CDR3 is 16 amino acids long. Trimming cost V 4 bases and J 3 bases; bases outside gene matches: 8. The germline gives CDR1 SGHAT, CDR2 FQNNGV. The CDR3 loop reads CASSSRGTSGSYEQYF. The CDR3 DNA sequence: TGTGCCAGCAGCTCCAGGGGGACTAGCGGTAGCTACGAGCAGTACTTC.

The V and J genes are TRBV19 and TRBJ1-1; 10 bases are shared with TRBD1. From germline, CDR1 is LNHDA and CDR2 SQIVND (reference sequence). The junction had 2 bases not matched to a gene; V was cut back by 3 bases and J by 10 bases. The CDR3 runs to 12 residues. CDR3 region: CASSIGQGGAFF. The CDR3 DNA is TGTGCCAGTAGTATTGGACAGGGGGGAGCTTTCTTT. Supplemented by reference TRBV19 and TRBJ1-1, the full variable domain reads DGGITQSPKYLFRKEGQNVTLSCEQNLNHDAMYWYRQDPGQGLRLIYYSQIVNDFQKGDIAEGYSVSREKKESFPLTVTSAQKNPTAFYLCASSIGQGGAFFGQGTRLTVV.

V and J are TRBV11-2 and TRBJ2-1; TRBD2 aligns across 7 bases. Per germline, CDR1 SGHAT and CDR2 FQNNGV. The CDR3 loop spans 12 amino acids. J lost 13 bases, V lost 5 bases, and 8 bases had no gene match. The CDR3 reads CASSRDYPYQFF. CDR3 DNA sequence: TGTGCCAGCAGCCGGGACTACCCATATCAGTTCTTC.

The chain uses TRBV4-1 and TRBJ2-1, with D perhaps TRBD2 (7 bases). The germline CDR1 and CDR2 sequences are MGHRA and YSYEKL. The CDR3 runs to 17 residues. Trimming left V 1 base short and J 7 bases short, with 20 bases between. The CDR3 DNA follows: TGCGCCAGCAGCCAAGCCCCGGGGGGCCCAGTGCCTAATGAGCAGTTCTTC. Translating gives CASSQAPGGPVPNEQFF.

The rearrangement links TRBV19 to TRBJ2-6; 9 nucleotides agree with TRBD1. Germline trimming cut 5 bases from V and 1 base from J; bases unmatched to any gene: 6. This CDR3 has 17 residues. The germline V gene has CDR1 LNHDA and CDR2 SQIVND (reference sequence). The chain's CDR3 is CASSPDRGWSGANVLTF. The CDR3 DNA is TGTGCCAGTAGTCCCGACAGGGGGTGGTCTGGGGCCAACGTCCTGACTTTC. The full variable domain, its missing parts supplied by reference TRBV19 and TRBJ2-6, is DGGITQSPKYLFRKEGQNVTLSCEQNLNHDAMYWYRQDPGQGLRLIYYSQIVNDFQKGDIAEGYSVSREKKESFPLTVTSAQKNPTAFYLCASSPDRGWSGANVLTFGAGSRLTVL.

This clone was seen once. The rearrangement links TRBV19 to TRBJ2-1; 9 positions agree with TRBD2. Germline CDR1 reads LNHDA; CDR2 reads SQIVND (reference sequence). The CDR3 totals 15 residues. After removal of 4 bases from V and 5 bases from J, the junction contained 6 bases not matched to a gene. This CDR3 reads CASSRERGENNEQFF. CDR3 DNA: TGTGCCAGTAGTAGGGAGCGGGGGGAAAACAATGAGCAGTTCTTC.

The CDR3 sequence: CASSSDWDRGTYCSGNTIYF. The DNA for the CDR3 is TGTGCCAGCAGTTCTGATTGGGACAGGGGGACTTACTGCTCTGGAAACACCATATATTTT. V and J are TRBV28 and TRBJ1-3; 11 bases are shared with TRBD1. Germline-derived CDR1 and CDR2 are MDHEN and SYDVKM. Losses at the gene ends were 4 bases for V and 0 bases for J; bases not matched to a gene: 14. This CDR3 has 20 residues.

The gene calls are TRBV6-5 and TRBJ2-7; D unresolved. V dropped 5 bases and J dropped 1 base, with 3 bases sitting between them. The CDR3 is 11 residues long. Per the germline V gene, CDR1 is MNHEY and CDR2 is SVGAGI. The CDR3 reads CASSPSYEQYF. In DNA, the CDR3 is TGTGCCAGCAGTCCATCCTACGAGCAGTACTTC.

This chain connects TRBV19 to TRBJ1-1, with D possibly TRBD1 on 5 matching bases. CDR3 length: 13 amino acids. V dropped 6 bases and J dropped 5 bases, with 13 bases sitting between them. Germline CDR1 LNHDA, CDR2 SQIVND (reference sequence). This CDR3 reads CASSRVILTEAFF. The CDR3 DNA is TGTGCCAGTAGCAGGGTTATTTTAACTGAAGCTTTCTTT.

This sequence joins TRBV6-2 or TRBV6-3 and TRBJ2-7; D gene unclear. The CDR3 runs 13 residues. V was trimmed by 5 bases and J by 3 bases, leaving 11 bases between them. The germline V gene encodes CDR1 MNHEY and CDR2 SVGEGT. In nucleotides, the CDR3 is TGTGCCAGCAGTAAACTACTATACTACGAGCAGTACTTC. Translating gives CASSKLLYYEQYF.